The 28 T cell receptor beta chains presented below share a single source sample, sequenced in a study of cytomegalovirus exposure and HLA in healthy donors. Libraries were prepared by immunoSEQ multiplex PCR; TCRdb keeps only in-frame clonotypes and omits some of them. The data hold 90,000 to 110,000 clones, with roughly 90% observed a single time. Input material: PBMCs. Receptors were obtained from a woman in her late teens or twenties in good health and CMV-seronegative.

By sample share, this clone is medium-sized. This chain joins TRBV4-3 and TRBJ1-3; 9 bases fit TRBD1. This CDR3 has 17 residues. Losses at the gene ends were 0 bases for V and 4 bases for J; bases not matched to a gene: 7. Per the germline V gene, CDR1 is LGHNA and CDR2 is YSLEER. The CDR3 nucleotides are TGCGCCAGCAGCCAAGATCTACCAGGGACAGGGGGAAACACCATATATTTT. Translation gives CASSQDLPGTGGNTIYF.

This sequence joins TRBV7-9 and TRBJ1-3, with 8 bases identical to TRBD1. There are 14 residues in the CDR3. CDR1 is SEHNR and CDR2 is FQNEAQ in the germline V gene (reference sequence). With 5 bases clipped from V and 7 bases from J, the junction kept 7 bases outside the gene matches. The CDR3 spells CASSPRQGHNTIYF. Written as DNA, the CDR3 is TGTGCCAGCAGCCCCCGACAGGGGCACAACACCATATATTTT. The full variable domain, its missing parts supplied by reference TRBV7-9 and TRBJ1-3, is DTGVSQNPRHKITKRGQNVTFRCDPISEHNRLYWYRQTLGQGPEFLTYFQNEAQLEKSRLLSDRFSAERPKGSFSTLEIQRTEQGDSAMYLCASSPRQGHNTIYFGEGSWLTVV.

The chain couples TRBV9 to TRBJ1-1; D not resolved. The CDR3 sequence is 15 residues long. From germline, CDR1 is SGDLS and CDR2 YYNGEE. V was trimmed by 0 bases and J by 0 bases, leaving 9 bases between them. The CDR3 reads CASSVGRTMNTEAFF. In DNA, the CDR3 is TGTGCCAGCAGCGTAGGCCGGACTATGAACACTGAAGCTTTCTTT.

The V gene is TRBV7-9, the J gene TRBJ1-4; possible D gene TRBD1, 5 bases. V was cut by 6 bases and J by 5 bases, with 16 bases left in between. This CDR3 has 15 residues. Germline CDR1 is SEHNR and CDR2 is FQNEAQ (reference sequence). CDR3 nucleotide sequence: TGTGCCAGCAGGTCCATCGGGACTAAGAATGAAAAACTGTTTTTT. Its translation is CASRSIGTKNEKLFF.

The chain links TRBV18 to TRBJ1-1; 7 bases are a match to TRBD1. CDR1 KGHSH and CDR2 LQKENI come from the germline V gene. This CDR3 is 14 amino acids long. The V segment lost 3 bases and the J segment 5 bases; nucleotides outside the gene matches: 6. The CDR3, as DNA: TGTGCCAGCTCACCGACAGGGTTAAGGACTGAAGCTTTCTTT. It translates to CASSPTGLRTEAFF. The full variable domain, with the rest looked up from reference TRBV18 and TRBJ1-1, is NAGVMQNPRHLVRRRGQEARLRCSPMKGHSHVYWYRQLPEEGLKFMVYLQKENIIDESGMPKERFSAEFPKEGPSILRIQQVVRGDSAAYFCASSPTGLRTEAFFGQGTRLTVV.

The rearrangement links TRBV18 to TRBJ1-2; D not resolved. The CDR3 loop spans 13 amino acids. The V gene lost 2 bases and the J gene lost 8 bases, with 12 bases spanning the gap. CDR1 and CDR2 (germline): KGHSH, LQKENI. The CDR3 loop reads CASSPEGGRGYTF. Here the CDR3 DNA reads TGTGCCAGCTCACCAGAGGGAGGGCGAGGCTACACCTTC.

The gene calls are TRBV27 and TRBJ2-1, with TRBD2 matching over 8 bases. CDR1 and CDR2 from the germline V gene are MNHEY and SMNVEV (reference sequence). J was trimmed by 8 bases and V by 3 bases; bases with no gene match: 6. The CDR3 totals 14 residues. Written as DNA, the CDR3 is TGTGCCAGCAGTTTCGGAGCGGGAGTCGATGAGCAGTTCTTC. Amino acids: CASSFGAGVDEQFF.

The CDR3 sequence: CASSFAGHGLGYGELFF. CDR3 DNA sequence: TGTGCCAGCAGCTTTGCGGGGCATGGATTGGGATACGGGGAGCTGTTTTTT. The chain uses TRBV7-8 and TRBJ2-2; D is possibly TRBD2 (6 bases). The CDR3 spans 17 residues. V was pared by 3 bases and J by 7 bases, with 21 bases between. Germline lookup yields CDR1 SGHVS and CDR2 FQNEAQ.

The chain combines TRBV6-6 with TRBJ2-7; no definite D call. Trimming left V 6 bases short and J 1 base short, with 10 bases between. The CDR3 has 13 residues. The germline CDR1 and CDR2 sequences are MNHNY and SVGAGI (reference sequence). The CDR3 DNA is TGTGCCAGCAGCCTCGCCGGTTCCTACGAGCAGTACTTC. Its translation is CASSLAGSYEQYF.

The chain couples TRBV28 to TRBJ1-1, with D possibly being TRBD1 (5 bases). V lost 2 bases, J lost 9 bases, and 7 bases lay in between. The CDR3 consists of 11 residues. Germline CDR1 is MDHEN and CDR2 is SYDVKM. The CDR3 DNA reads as TGTGCCAGCAGTTTACAGGGAAAAGCTTTCTTT. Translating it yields CASSLQGKAFF.

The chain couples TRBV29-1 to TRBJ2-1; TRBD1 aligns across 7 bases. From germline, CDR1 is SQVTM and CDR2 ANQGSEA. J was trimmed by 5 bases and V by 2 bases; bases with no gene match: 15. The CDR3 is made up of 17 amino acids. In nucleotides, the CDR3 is TGCAGCGTTGAATTGGCTCATCAGGGACAGAGCAACAATGAGCAGTTCTTC. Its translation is CSVELAHQGQSNNEQFF.

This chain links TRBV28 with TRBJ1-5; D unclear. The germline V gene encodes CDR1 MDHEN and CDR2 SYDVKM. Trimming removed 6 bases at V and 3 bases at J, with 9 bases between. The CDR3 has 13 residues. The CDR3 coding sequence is TGTGCCAGCAGGGACTCGTACAATCAGCCCCAGCATTTT. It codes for CASRDSYNQPQHF. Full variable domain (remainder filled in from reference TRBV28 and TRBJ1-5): DVKVTQSSRYLVKRTGEKVFLECVQDMDHENMFWYRQDPGLGLRLIYFSYDVKMKEKGDIPEGYSVSREKKERFSLILESASTNQTSMYLCASRDSYNQPQHFGDGTRLSIL.

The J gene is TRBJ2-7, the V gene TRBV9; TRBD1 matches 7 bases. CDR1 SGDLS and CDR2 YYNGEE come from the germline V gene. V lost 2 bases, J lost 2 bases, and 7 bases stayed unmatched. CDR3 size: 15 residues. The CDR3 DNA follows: TGTGCCAGCAGCGTCGGGACAGAAGCTACCTACGAGCAGTACTTC. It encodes CASSVGTEATYEQYF.

DNA of the CDR3: TGTGCCAGTAGTATATTCAGCGGGGGGGCAGGGAATACGCAGTATTTT. It yields the protein CASSIFSGGAGNTQYF. The J gene is TRBJ2-3, the V gene TRBV19; 10 nucleotides match TRBD2. Germline V gene sequence: CDR1 LNHDA, CDR2 SQIVND (reference sequence). Trimming removed 2 bases from V and 7 bases from J; junction bases left unmatched: 9. This CDR3 is 16 amino acids long.

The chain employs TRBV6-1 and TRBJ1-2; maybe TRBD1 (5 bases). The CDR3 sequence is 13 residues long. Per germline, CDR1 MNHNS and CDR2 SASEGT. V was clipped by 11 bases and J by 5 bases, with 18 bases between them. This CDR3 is CAGDSGLQYGYTF. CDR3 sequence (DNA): TGTGCCGGTGACAGTGGGCTTCAATATGGCTACACCTTC.

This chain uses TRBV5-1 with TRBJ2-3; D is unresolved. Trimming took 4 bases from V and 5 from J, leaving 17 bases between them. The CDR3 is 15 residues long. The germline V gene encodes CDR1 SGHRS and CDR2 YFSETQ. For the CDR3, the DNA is TGCGCCAGCAGCCCTGGCAGGCCCTCGTTAGATACGCAGTATTTT. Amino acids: CASSPGRPSLDTQYF.

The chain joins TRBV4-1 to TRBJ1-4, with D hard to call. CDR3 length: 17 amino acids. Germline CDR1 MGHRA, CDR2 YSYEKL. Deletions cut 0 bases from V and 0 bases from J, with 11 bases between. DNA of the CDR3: TGCGCCAGCAGCCAAGATGTAGATACTACAACTAATGAAAAACTGTTTTTT. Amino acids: CASSQDVDTTTNEKLFF.

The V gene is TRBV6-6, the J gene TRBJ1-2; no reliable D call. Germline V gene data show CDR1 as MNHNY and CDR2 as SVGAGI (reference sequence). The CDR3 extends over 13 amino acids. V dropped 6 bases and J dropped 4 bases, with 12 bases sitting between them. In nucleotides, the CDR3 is TGTGCCAGCAGGCACAAATTTCCCTATGGCTACACCTTC. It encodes CASRHKFPYGYTF.

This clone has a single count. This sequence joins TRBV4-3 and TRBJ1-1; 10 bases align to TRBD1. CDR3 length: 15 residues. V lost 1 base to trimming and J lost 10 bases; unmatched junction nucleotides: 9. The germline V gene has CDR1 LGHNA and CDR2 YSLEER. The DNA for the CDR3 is TGCGCCAGCAGCCAAGGATTAATTGGGGACAGGGGAGCTTTCTTT. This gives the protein CASSQGLIGDRGAFF.

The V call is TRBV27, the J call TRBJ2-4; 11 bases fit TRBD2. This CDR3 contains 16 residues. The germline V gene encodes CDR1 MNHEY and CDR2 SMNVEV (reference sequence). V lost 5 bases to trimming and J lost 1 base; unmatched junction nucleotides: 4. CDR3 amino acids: CASSKLAGVAKNIQYF. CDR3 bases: TGTGCCAGCAGTAAACTAGCGGGAGTTGCCAAAAACATTCAGTACTTC.

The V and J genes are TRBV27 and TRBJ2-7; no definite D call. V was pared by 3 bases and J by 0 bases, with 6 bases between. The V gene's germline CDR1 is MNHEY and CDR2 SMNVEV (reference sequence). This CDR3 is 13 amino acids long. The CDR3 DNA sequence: TGTGCCAGCAGTTTGTCCCGCTCCTACGAGCAGTACTTC. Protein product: CASSLSRSYEQYF.

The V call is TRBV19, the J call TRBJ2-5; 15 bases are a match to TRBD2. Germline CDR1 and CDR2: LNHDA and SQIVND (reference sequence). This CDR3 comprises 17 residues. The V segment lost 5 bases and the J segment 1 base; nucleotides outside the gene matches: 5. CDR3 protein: CASSPGLAGGSQETQYF. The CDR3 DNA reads TGTGCCAGTAGTCCGGGACTAGCGGGGGGCTCCCAAGAGACCCAGTACTTC.

CDR3 DNA: TGTGCCAGTAATGGCTGGGGACAGTCGGCCAAAAACATTCAGTACTTC. Translation gives CASNGWGQSAKNIQYF. This chain joins TRBV19 and TRBJ2-4; 7 nucleotides align to TRBD1. The CDR3 totals 16 residues. Germline V CDR1 and CDR2: LNHDA, SQIVND (reference sequence). V was pared by 7 bases and J by 1 base, with 10 bases of the junction left unmatched.

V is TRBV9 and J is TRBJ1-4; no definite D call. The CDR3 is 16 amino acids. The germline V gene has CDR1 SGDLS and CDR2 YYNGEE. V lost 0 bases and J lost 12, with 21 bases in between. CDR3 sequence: CASSVGLTGISTELFF. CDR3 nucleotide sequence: TGTGCCAGCAGCGTAGGGCTCACGGGGATTTCGACGGAACTGTTTTTT. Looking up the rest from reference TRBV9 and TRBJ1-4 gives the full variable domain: DSGVTQTPKHLITATGQRVTLRCSPRSGDLSVYWYQQSLDQGLQFLIQYYNGEERAKGNILERFSAQQFPDLHSELNLSSLELGDSALYFCASSVGLTGISTELFFGSGTQLSVL.

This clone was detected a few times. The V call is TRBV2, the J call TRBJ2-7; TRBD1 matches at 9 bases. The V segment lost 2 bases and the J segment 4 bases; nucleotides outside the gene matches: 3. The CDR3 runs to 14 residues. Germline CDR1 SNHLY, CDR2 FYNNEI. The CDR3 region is CASSESGTGYEQYF. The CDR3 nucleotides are TGTGCCAGCAGTGAAAGCGGGACAGGGTACGAGCAGTACTTC. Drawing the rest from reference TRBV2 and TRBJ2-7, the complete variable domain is EPEVTQTPSHQVTQMGQEVILRCVPISNHLYFYWYRQILGQKVEFLVSFYNNEISEKSEIFDDQFSVERPDGSNFTLKIRSTKLEDSAMYFCASSESGTGYEQYFGPGTRLTVT.

The CDR3 spells CASSLAKGGPPLDTQYF. The CDR3 coding sequence is TGTGCCAGCAGCTTGGCCAAAGGGGGCCCTCCCTTAGATACGCAGTATTTT. The V call is TRBV5-6, the J call TRBJ2-3, with TRBD1 matching 7 bases. V lost 0 bases and J lost 5; bases outside the gene matches: 12. Per the germline V gene, CDR1 is SGHDT and CDR2 is YYEEEE. The CDR3 has 17 residues. The complete variable domain, with remaining parts taken from reference TRBV5-6 and TRBJ2-3, reads DAGVTQSPTHLIKTRGQQVTLRCSPKSGHDTVSWYQQALGQGPQFIFQYYEEEERQRGNFPDRFSGHQFPNYSSELNVNALLLGDSALYLCASSLAKGGPPLDTQYFGPGTRLTVL.

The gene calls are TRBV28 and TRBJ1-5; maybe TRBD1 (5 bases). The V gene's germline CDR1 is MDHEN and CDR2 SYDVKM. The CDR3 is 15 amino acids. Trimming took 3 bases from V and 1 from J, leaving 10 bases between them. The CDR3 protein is CASSFGGRSNQPQHF. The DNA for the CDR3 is TGTGCCAGCAGTTTCGGGGGGAGGAGCAATCAGCCCCAGCATTTT.

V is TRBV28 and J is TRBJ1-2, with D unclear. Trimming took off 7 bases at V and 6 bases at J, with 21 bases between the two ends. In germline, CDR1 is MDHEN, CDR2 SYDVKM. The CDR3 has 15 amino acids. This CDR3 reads CASKGSPEVGHGYTF. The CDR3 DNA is TGTGCCAGCAAAGGGTCCCCGGAGGTCGGGCATGGCTACACCTTC.